A selection of T cell receptor beta chains follows, all from one sample in a study of blood T cell repertoires in COVID-19. The assay was immunoSEQ multiplex PCR, and TCRdb's table has in-frame clones only and misses some. The table lists 150,000 to 200,000 clones, around 73% of them singletons. Sequenced input: PBMCs or T cells enriched from blood (not recorded which). These receptors were collected from a woman between 45 and 65 years old who had recovered from COVID-19. Both conserved end residues are part of each CDR3. D genes are given only for firm matches. A clone size is listed for some rows: how often the clone was seen (once, few, many), or a class if it is expanded.

d_gene	v_gene	j_gene	abundance	CDR3nt	CDR3aa
-	TRBV30	TRBJ2-5	-	TGTGCCTGGGGCCCCTCCCCCGGTTTCGGGGGAGAGACCCAGTACTTC	CAWGPSPGFGGETQYF
-	TRBV11-3	TRBJ2-1	few	TGTGCCAGCAGCTTAGGGCGGGGCTCCTACAATGAGCAGTTCTTC	CASSLGRGSYNEQFF
TRBD2	TRBV28	TRBJ2-7	-	TGTGCCAGCGCGGGGGTCAGGTTCGACCACGAGCAGTACTTC	CASAGVRFDHEQYF
-	TRBV24-1	TRBJ2-2	once	TGTGCCACCAGTGACCCCCGTGACAGGTTTTCCACCGGGGAGCTGTTTTTT	CATSDPRDRFSTGELFF
-	TRBV4-1	TRBJ2-1	-	TGCGCCAGCAGCCAAGTCTCGCCCCCGGTCGATGAGCAGTTCTTC	CASSQVSPPVDEQFF
TRBD1	TRBV28	TRBJ2-1	few	TGTGCCAGCAGACTAATACCGGGACAGGCCCAGTTCTTC	CASRLIPGQAQFF
-	TRBV19	TRBJ2-3	-	TGTGCCAGTAGTGTGGCACTAGGAACAGATACGCAGTATTTT	CASSVALGTDTQYF
-	TRBV27	TRBJ2-7	-	TGTGCCAGCACTCAAGGGGGCGAGCAGTACTTC	CASTQGGEQYF
-	TRBV4-3	TRBJ2-3	-	TGCGCCAGCAGCCAAGTGGGGGGAAGGTCAGATACGCAGTATTTT	CASSQVGGRSDTQYF
-	TRBV6-5	TRBJ1-1	-	TGTGCCAGCAGTTTGCAGGGAACTGAAGCTTTCTTT	CASSLQGTEAFF
TRBD1	TRBV29-1	TRBJ1-1	-	TGCAGCTTAGGGGGCTGGGACACTGAAGCTTTCTTT	CSLGGWDTEAFF
-	TRBV27	TRBJ2-1	-	TGTGCCAGCAGGGAGGGAGGGGGGTCTAACTACAATGAGCAGTTCTTC	CASREGGGSNYNEQFF
-	TRBV7-7	TRBJ1-1	-	TGTGCCAGCAGCTTAGACAGGAACACTGAAGCTTTCTTT	CASSLDRNTEAFF
TRBD1	TRBV28	TRBJ1-1	few	TGTGCCAGCAGCGTCGGGACAGAGAAGACTGAAGCTTTCTTT	CASSVGTEKTEAFF
TRBD1	TRBV28	TRBJ1-2	-	TGTGCCAGCAGCTGGGACAGGGGTAAATATGGCTACACCTTC	CASSWDRGKYGYTF
-	TRBV28	TRBJ1-2	-	TGTGCCACCACAACGATCTATGGCTACACCTTC	CATTTIYGYTF
-	TRBV27	TRBJ1-2	-	TGTGCCAGCAGTTTATCACACAGGGATTCGAGTGGCTACACCTTC	CASSLSHRDSSGYTF
TRBD2	TRBV7-9	TRBJ2-7	-	TGTGCCAGCAGCCCGAAGCTACGACTAGCTGGCGAGCAGTACTTC	CASSPKLRLAGEQYF
-	TRBV10-3	TRBJ2-1	-	TGTGCCATCAGTGAGTCGGCGTCAGACGGAGGGAATGAGCAGTTCTTC	CAISESASDGGNEQFF
-	TRBV5-1	TRBJ1-5	-	TGCGCCAGCAGCTTGGAAGGGGATGACAATCAGCCCCAGCATTTT	CASSLEGDDNQPQHF
TRBD1	TRBV9	TRBJ2-3	-	TGTGCCAGCAGCGTATCCCCTGGGACAGGGGGCTCGTTTAGCACAGATACGCAGTATTTT	CASSVSPGTGGSFSTDTQYF
TRBD2	TRBV18	TRBJ2-7	-	TGTGCCAGCTCACCACGGGAGATTAGCGGGAGTGACTACGAGCAGTACTTC	CASSPREISGSDYEQYF
TRBD2	TRBV27	TRBJ2-2	-	TGTGCCAGCGCGGGAGTTGGAACCGGGGAGCTGTTTTTT	CASAGVGTGELFF
-	TRBV28	TRBJ2-5	-	TGTGCCAGCAGTTTACCGGCAGGGGAGACCCAGTACTTC	CASSLPAGETQYF
-	TRBV30	TRBJ2-1	-	TGTGCCTGGAGCCCGAGGTCGCGGCTAGCTGAGCAGTTCTTC	CAWSPRSRLAEQFF
-	TRBV21-1	TRBJ1-3	once	TGTGCCAGCAACACCACAGGGGGGACCGGAAACACCATATATTTT	CASNTTGGTGNTIYF
-	TRBV19	TRBJ2-1	-	TGTGCCAGTAGTATCCAGGTGTACAATGAGCAGTTCTTC	CASSIQVYNEQFF
-	TRBV7-9	TRBJ1-1	-	TGTGCCAGCAGCTTTAACCGGGAAGGCACTGAAGCTTTCTTT	CASSFNREGTEAFF
TRBD1	TRBV5-6	TRBJ2-5	-	TGTGCCAGCAGCTACCAAACAGGGGGCCAGGAGACCCAGTACTTC	CASSYQTGGQETQYF
TRBD2	TRBV7-2	TRBJ2-4	-	TGTGCCAGCAGCACCTCTAGCGGGAGGGGATTAGCCAAAAACATTCAGTACTTC	CASSTSSGRGLAKNIQYF
-	TRBV25-1	TRBJ2-3	-	TGTGCCGCAGGGCCACCCAGTGCAGATACGCAGTATTTT	CAAGPPSADTQYF
TRBD2	TRBV9	TRBJ2-4	-	TGTGCCAGGGGGCTAGCGGCGAACATTCAGTACTTC	CARGLAANIQYF
TRBD1	TRBV4-3	TRBJ2-1	-	TGCGCCAGCAGCCAACCTGGTCCCGGGACAGGGGTTGCTGAGCAGTTCTTC	CASSQPGPGTGVAEQFF
-	TRBV3-1/TRBV3-2	TRBJ2-7	-	TGTGCCAGCAGCCAAGACGCCCAGTCTAGCGAGCAGTACTTC	CASSQDAQSSEQYF
TRBD2	TRBV18	TRBJ2-7	once	TGTGCCAGCTCACCCCCAGGACTAGCGGGAGTTCACGAGCAGTACTTC	CASSPPGLAGVHEQYF
-	TRBV21-1	TRBJ2-5	-	TGTGCCAGCAGCAAAGCGCCAGTCCAGGTGGAGACCCAGTACTTC	CASSKAPVQVETQYF
-	TRBV10-1	TRBJ2-7	few	TGCGCCAGCAGTGAGGGTCACAGGTCTTCCTACGAGCAGTACTTC	CASSEGHRSSYEQYF
TRBD1	TRBV5-1	TRBJ2-7	once	TGCGCCAGCAGCTTGGGGGGACAGGGGGCGCAAATCGAGCAGTACTTC	CASSLGGQGAQIEQYF
-	TRBV18	TRBJ1-1	-	TGTGCCAGCTCACCTAAGTCGGTCGACTGGAACACTGAAGCTTTCTTT	CASSPKSVDWNTEAFF
-	TRBV10-3	TRBJ1-2	-	TGTGCCATCAGTGAGTCCACAGGGAACCACTATGGCTACACCTTC	CAISESTGNHYGYTF
TRBD2	TRBV7-2	TRBJ2-2	-	TGTGCCAGCAGCTTCCCGACTAGCGGGGCGAACACCGGGGAGCTGTTTTTT	CASSFPTSGANTGELFF
-	TRBV29-1	TRBJ1-2	-	TGCAGCGTCCGGGGGGATGGCTACACCTTC	CSVRGDGYTF
TRBD2	TRBV5-5	TRBJ2-5	-	TGTGCCAGCAGTCAAGGGCGGACTAGCGAGACCCAGTACTTC	CASSQGRTSETQYF
-	TRBV7-8	TRBJ1-2	-	TGTGCCAGCAGCTTAGCTAGTGAAGCTAACTATGGCTACACCTTC	CASSLASEANYGYTF
-	TRBV28	TRBJ1-4	-	TGTGCCAGCAGTCCTGCGGGCGAAGGTGAAAAACTGTTTTTT	CASSPAGEGEKLFF
-	TRBV3-1/TRBV3-2	TRBJ2-7	-	TGTGCCAGCAGCCAATTGGAACGGGGGGAGCAGTACTTC	CASSQLERGEQYF
-	TRBV6-5	TRBJ1-6	-	TGTGCCAGCAGTTACGATGGTAGTAATTCACCCCTCCACTTT	CASSYDGSNSPLHF
TRBD2	TRBV7-8	TRBJ2-2	-	TGTGCCAGCAGCTTAGTAGCGGGGGTATTAACCGGGGAGCTGTTTTTT	CASSLVAGVLTGELFF
TRBD2	TRBV2	TRBJ2-1	-	TGTGCCAGCAACCCGGGGGGTTACAATGAGCAGTTCTTC	CASNPGGYNEQFF
-	TRBV27	TRBJ1-5	-	TGTGCCAGCAGCCTTTTGGGGGCTAGCAATCAGCCCCAGCATTTT	CASSLLGASNQPQHF
-	TRBV5-1	TRBJ2-1	-	TGCGCCAGCAGCTTGGGGGGAGAGTACAATGAGCAGTTCTTC	CASSLGGEYNEQFF
-	TRBV7-9	TRBJ1-6	-	TGTGCCAGCAGTCCTCGGACAGACTCACCCCTCCACTTT	CASSPRTDSPLHF
-	TRBV7-9	TRBJ1-6	-	TGTGCCAGCAGCCGGACCGGGGGACCCCTCCACTTT	CASSRTGGPLHF
-	TRBV18	TRBJ2-1	-	TGTGCCAGCTCACCACCTCACCACACGGGTGAGCAGTTCTTC	CASSPPHHTGEQFF
-	TRBV28	TRBJ2-7	-	TGTGCCAGCATGGTGGGAGAACCCTACGAGCAGTACTTC	CASMVGEPYEQYF
-	TRBV28	TRBJ1-4	few	TGTGCCAGCAATGAGAATGGGCCGGCCAGGGTAAAACTGTTTTTT	CASNENGPARVKLFF
TRBD1	TRBV6-1	TRBJ2-5	-	TGTGCCAGCAGACCGGGACAGCCAGAGACCCAGTACTTC	CASRPGQPETQYF
-	TRBV5-4	TRBJ1-2	few	TGTGCCAGCGGTACCGACAGGTCCCGTATTTATGGCTACACCTTC	CASGTDRSRIYGYTF
TRBD2	TRBV11-3	TRBJ2-1	-	TGTGCCAGCAGCCCCGGACTAGCGGGGTACAATGAGCAGTTCTTC	CASSPGLAGYNEQFF
-	TRBV6-5	TRBJ2-2	-	TGTGCCAGCAGTTACTCCTCAGGGTCGGGCACCGGGGAGCTGTTTTTT	CASSYSSGSGTGELFF